This T cell receptor beta chain came from a study of blood T cell repertoires in COVID-19. TCRdb keeps only in-frame clones here, not all; method: immunoSEQ multiplex PCR. This table has fewer than 250,000 clones, less than 90% appearing once. The length of the CDR3 is 16 residues. Germline V gene data show CDR1 as SGHRS and CDR2 as YFSETQ. Trimming removed 4 bases from V and 4 bases from J; junction bases left unmatched: 8. The sequenced sample consisted of peripheral blood. This rearrangement joins TRBV5-1 to TRBJ1-2; 12 nucleotides line up with TRBD1. The clonotype originates from an elderly woman with COVID-19, enrolled during active disease. CDR3 in DNA: TGCGCCAGCAGCGAGGGACCGGGACAGGGGGCCTATGGCTACACCTTC. This codes for CASSEGPGQGAYGYTF.